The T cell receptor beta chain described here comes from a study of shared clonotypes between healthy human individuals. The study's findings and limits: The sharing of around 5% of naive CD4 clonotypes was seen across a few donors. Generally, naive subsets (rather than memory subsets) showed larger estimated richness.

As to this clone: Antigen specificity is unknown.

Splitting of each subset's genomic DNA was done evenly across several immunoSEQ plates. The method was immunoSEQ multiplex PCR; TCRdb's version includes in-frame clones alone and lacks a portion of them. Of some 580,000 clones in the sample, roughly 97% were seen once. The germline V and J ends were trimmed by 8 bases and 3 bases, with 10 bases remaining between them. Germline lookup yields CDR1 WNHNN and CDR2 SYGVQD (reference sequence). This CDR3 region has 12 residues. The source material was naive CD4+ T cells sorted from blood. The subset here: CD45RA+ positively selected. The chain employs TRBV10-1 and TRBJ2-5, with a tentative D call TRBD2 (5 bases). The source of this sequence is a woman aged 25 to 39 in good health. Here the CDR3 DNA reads TGCGCCAGCGGGGAGCGCGAAGAGACCCAGTACTTC. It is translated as CASGEREETQYF.